The sequence of this TCR beta chain was determined in a study of CD8 T cells in ankylosing spondylitis. CDR1 and CDR2 (germline): SGHVS, FQNEAQ. The CDR3 extends over 14 amino acids. The germline V and J ends were trimmed by 5 bases and 5 bases, with 13 bases remaining between them. Quantitative 5'-RACE with molecular barcodes produced the TCR beta libraries. From the 5' RACE reads, TCRdb called clonotypes with MiXCR, one entry per CDR3 protein. Altogether 200,000 to 300,000 distinct CDR3 sequences are present, roughly 32% being singletons, with the ten largest covering 3.5% to 4.5%. The sequenced material came from blood, either unsorted or a sorted T cell fraction (not recorded which). J is TRBJ1-5 and V is TRBV7-8, with a possible D match to TRBD1 (5 bases). This TCR came from a male donor with ankylosing spondylitis or in good health (not recorded which). As DNA, the CDR3 is TGTGCCAGCAGCCTGTCAGGGTTCGATCAGCCCCAGCATTTT. Encoded protein: CASSLSGFDQPQHF.